The 5 T cell receptor beta chains below all came from one sample that was sequenced in a study of PD-1 blockade in classical Hodgkin lymphoma. No patient escaped relapse after autologous stem cell transplantation, and brentuximab vedotin exposure varied. Libraries were prepared by immunoSEQ multiplex PCR; TCRdb keeps only in-frame clonotypes and omits some of them. The sample lists more than 90,000 clones, approximately 80% occurring once. The sample in question was peripheral blood mononuclear cells (PBMCs), obtained before the second cycle of nivolumab. Every receptor here comes from a human donor with classical Hodgkin lymphoma.

This chain links TRBV5-1 with TRBJ2-2; D might be TRBD2 (5 bases). Trimming removed 4 bases from V and 0 bases from J, with 7 bases in between. This CDR3 region has 14 residues. Germline CDR1 and CDR2: SGHRS and YFSETQ. The CDR3 DNA follows: TGCGCCAGCAGCGCAGCGGCGAACACCGGGGAGCTGTTTTTT. Amino acids: CASSAAANTGELFF.

This clone has more than one count but fewer than ten. V gene TRBV6-6 combines with J gene TRBJ1-2, with 7 bases fitting TRBD1. V gave up 4 bases and J gave up 7 bases; unmatched junction bases: 9. Germline loops: CDR1 MNHNY, CDR2 SVGAGI (reference sequence). This CDR3 region has 14 residues. The CDR3 DNA is TGTGCCAGCAGTTCCCTGACAGGGCCCTCTGGCTACACCTTC. Translated, it gives CASSSLTGPSGYTF.

The CDR3, as DNA: TGTGCCAGCAGTGCGACGATTTCCTACGAGCAGTACTTC. This translates into CASSATISYEQYF. The chain couples TRBV6-6 to TRBJ2-7; D unclear. This CDR3 has 13 amino acids. Germline assignment: CDR1 MNHNY and CDR2 SVGAGI (reference sequence). Trimming removed 5 bases at V and 1 base at J, with 9 bases between.

The chain carries TRBV4-1 and TRBJ2-7, with 7 bases that match TRBD1. This CDR3 spans 14 amino acids. Germline V CDR1 and CDR2: MGHRA, YSYEKL. V shed 4 bases and J 5 bases; nucleotides not matched to a gene: 8. The CDR3 here is CASSLTGTVDEQYF. In DNA form, the CDR3 reads TGCGCCAGCAGCCTAACCGGGACAGTAGACGAGCAGTACTTC.

The chain links TRBV2 to TRBJ1-2; D call uncertain. Trimming left V 7 bases short and J 3 bases short, with 12 bases between. CDR3 length: 13 residues. The germline V gene has CDR1 SNHLY and CDR2 FYNNEI. The CDR3 region has the DNA TGTGCCAGCATATTCGGCAGCGACTATGGCTACACCTTC. Protein sequence: CASIFGSDYGYTF.